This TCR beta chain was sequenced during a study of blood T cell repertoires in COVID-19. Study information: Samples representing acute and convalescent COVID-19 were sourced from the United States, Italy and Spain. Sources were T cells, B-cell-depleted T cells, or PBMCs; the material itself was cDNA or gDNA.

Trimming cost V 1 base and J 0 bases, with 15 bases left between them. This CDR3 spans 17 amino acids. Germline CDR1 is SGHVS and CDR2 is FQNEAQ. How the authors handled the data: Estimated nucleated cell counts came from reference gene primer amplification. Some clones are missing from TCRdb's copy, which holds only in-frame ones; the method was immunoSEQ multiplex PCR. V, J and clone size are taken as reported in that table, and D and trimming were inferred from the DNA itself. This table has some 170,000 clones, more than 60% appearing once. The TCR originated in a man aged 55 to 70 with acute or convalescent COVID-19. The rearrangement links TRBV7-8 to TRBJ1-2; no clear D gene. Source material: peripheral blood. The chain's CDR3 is CASSLELQTQANYGYTF. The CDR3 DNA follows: TGTGCCAGCAGCTTAGAATTACAGACCCAAGCTAACTATGGCTACACCTTC.